What follows describes a single TCR beta chain. The sample holds a few counts of this clone. There is no known antigen for this receptor. Per-base quality was not reported, and no clone a single base away is much larger than it. Patients with autoimmune disease history or receiving systemic immunosuppression were excluded from the trial. Peripheral blood for TCR sequencing was drawn from every dose cohort at baseline, at cycle 4 day 1 and at cycle 7 day 1. The samples were taken from a phase I, first-in-human, multicenter, open-label dose-escalation trial of ivuxolimab. The trial enrolled adults with locally advanced or metastatic head and neck squamous cell, hepatocellular, melanoma or renal cell carcinoma. CD4+ and CD8+ T cells were sorted separately from peripheral blood before TCR sequencing. The record originates from a study of OX40 agonist ivuxolimab in advanced cancers. Broadly, across the study: Ivuxolimab, which targeted the costimulatory receptor OX40 (CD134), was an agonistic, fully human IgG2 monoclonal antibody. Intravenous ivuxolimab was administered to patients every 2 weeks at six dose levels: 0.01, 0.1, 0.3, 1.5, 3 and 10 mg/kg. Of the approximately 50 dose-escalation patients, hepatocellular carcinoma was present in around 19, melanoma in roughly 15, renal cell carcinoma in 9 and head and neck cancer in 9. In the dose-escalation cohort, around four fifths of patients were male, and the mean age was approximately 60 years, with a range of about 23 to 90. Prior anti-PD-1, anti-PD-L1 or anti-CTLA-4 therapy was permitted, and checkpoint inhibitors had been received by about 37% of dose-escalation patients. Partial responses were achieved by three dose-escalation patients, of whom one had hepatocellular carcinoma and two had cutaneous melanoma. The point of sequencing TCRbeta in the periphery was to test whether ivuxolimab changed TCR sequence diversity and drove clonal T-cell expansion. The paper covers the monotherapy dose-escalation part of the phase I ivuxolimab trial, which included N of about 50 patients. Findings and caveats that apply to the study as a whole: The antigen specificity of the clonally expanded peripheral T cells was not determined. On average, CD8+ T cells showed more expanded clones than CD4+ T cells after ivuxolimab. In the 0.1-3.0 mg/kg groups, partial responders had among the lowest normalized peripheral clonal expansion, particularly in CD8+ T cells. At doses of 0.1 to 3.0 mg/kg, clonal expansion of both CD4+ and CD8+ blood T cells was observed from baseline to week 6. Low levels of normalized T-cell clonal expansion were also seen in some patients who did not respond.

CDR3 length: 15 amino acids, cysteine to phenylalanine. The read is trimmed to its CDR3 DNA, 45 bases read in frame from base 1. From the germline V gene, CDR1 is SGHRS and CDR2 is YFSETQ. The V and J ends are trimmed by 2 bases and 1 base, leaving 11 bases between them. Genomic DNA was extracted from sorted cells for sequencing of the TCRbeta CDR3 region. TCRbeta CDR3 regions were sequenced using the immunoSEQ Assay. Here the immuneACCESS table is served through TCRdb, limited to in-frame sequences with V and J called. Missing clones are a known gap in these copies; in checked studies unresolved V genes cover under half, and the rest lacks a known reason. The sample includes some 69,000 clones, with 90% observed a single time. Roughly a tenth of the sample goes to the ten largest clones.

This receptor was taken from an adult with an advanced solid tumor such as melanoma, head and neck, liver or kidney cancer. The rearranged segments are TRBV5-1 and TRBJ2-3; the D gene is perhaps TRBD2, on 5 matching bases. Sequenced here: CD4+ or CD8+ T cells sorted from blood, sampled in a trial of the OX40 agonist ivuxolimab. The CDR3 amino acid sequence is: CASSFSASGTDTQYF. At the DNA level, the sequence is TGCGCCAGCAGCTTTAGCGCCTCTGGCACAGATACGCAGTATTTT.